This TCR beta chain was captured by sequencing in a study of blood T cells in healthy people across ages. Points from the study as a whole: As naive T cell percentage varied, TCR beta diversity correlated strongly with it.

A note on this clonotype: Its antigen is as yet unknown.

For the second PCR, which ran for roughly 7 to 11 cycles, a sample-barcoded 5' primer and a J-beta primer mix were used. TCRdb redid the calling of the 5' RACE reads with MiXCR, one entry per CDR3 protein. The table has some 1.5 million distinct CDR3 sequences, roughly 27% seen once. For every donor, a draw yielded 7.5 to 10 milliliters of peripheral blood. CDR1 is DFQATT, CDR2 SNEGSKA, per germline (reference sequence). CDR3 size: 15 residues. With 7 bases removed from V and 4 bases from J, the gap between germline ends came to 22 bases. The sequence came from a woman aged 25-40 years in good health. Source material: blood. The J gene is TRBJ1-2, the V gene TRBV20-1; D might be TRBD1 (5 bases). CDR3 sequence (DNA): TGCAGTGGCTTCGGACGGGACGGTTCCCTCTATGGCTACACCTTC. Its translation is CSGFGRDGSLYGYTF.